This is a list of T cell receptor beta chains from one sample in a study of blood T cell repertoires in COVID-19. Assay used: immunoSEQ multiplex PCR; TCRdb lists only in-frame clones, some missing. The sample contains fewer than 150,000 clones, more than 75% of which appear only once. What was sequenced was peripheral blood. The receptors shown here come from a human donor in a cohort sampled during active COVID-19. The CDR3 runs from the conserved cysteine through the conserved F or W. D genes are given only for firm matches. Not all rows give a size; the values are once, few, many and, for expanded clones, a class.

d_gene,abundance,j_gene,len,v_gene,CDR3nt,CDR3aa
.,.,TRBJ1-1,14,TRBV5-5,TGTGCCAGCAACTTAGACAGTACGAGGACTGAAGCTTTCTTT,CASNLDSTRTEAFF
.,.,TRBJ2-2,14,TRBV6-1,TGTGCCAGCAGTGAAACCCCAGGTGGCGGGGAGCTGTTTTTT,CASSETPGGGELFF
TRBD1,.,TRBJ1-1,14,TRBV2,TGTGCCAGCGGAAGGGACAGGGGGAACACTGAAGCTTTCTTT,CASGRDRGNTEAFF
.,.,TRBJ2-1,15,TRBV6-5,TGTGCCAGCAGTTACTCGACACGCAGCTACAATGAGCAGTTCTTC,CASSYSTRSYNEQFF
TRBD1,.,TRBJ2-5,14,TRBV18,TGTGCCAGCTCACCGCGGACAGGGAGGGAGACCCAGTACTTC,CASSPRTGRETQYF
TRBD2,.,TRBJ2-2,16,TRBV28,TGTGCCAGCAGTTTGGCCGGACTAGCGGGAGCCAGGGAGCTGTTTTTT,CASSLAGLAGARELFF
TRBD2,.,TRBJ2-1,20,TRBV6-1,TGTGCCAGCAGTGAAGCGAAGTTGAGTAGCGGGGAATTTTCCTACAATGAGCAGTTCTTC,CASSEAKLSSGEFSYNEQFF
TRBD1,.,TRBJ2-5,13,TRBV28,TGTGCCAGCATTACACAGGGGCGTGAGACCCAGTACTTC,CASITQGRETQYF
.,.,TRBJ2-7,14,TRBV21-1,TGTGCCAGCAGCAAATTTGCAGGTAACTACGAGCAGTACTTC,CASSKFAGNYEQYF
.,.,TRBJ1-3,15,TRBV6-1,TGTGCCAGCAGAGAAGACAGGTCGTCTGGAAACACCATATATTTT,CASREDRSSGNTIYF
TRBD1,.,TRBJ2-7,14,TRBV20-1,TGCAGTGCTAGTATCCGGGAGTACGGGACAGGGCAGTACTTC,CSASIREYGTGQYF
TRBD1,.,TRBJ2-5,13,TRBV19,TGTGCCAGTAGTCCACAGGGGGCAGAGACCCAGTACTTC,CASSPQGAETQYF
TRBD1,.,TRBJ1-4,16,TRBV27,TGTGCCAGCAGGCCTGAAAGTAGGGGGCTGGAGGAAAAACTGTTTTTT,CASRPESRGLEEKLFF
.,.,TRBJ1-5,16,TRBV27,TGTGCCAGCAGTTTAAGTGCTCCCTATGGCAATCAGCCCCAGCATTTT,CASSLSAPYGNQPQHF
.,few,TRBJ2-7,13,TRBV11-2,TGTGCCAGCAGCTTAGTGAGTGTCTACGAGCAGTACTTC,CASSLVSVYEQYF
.,medium-sized,TRBJ2-3,15,TRBV27,TGTGCCAGCAGTAAAATACAGGGTTCCACAGATACGCAGTATTTT,CASSKIQGSTDTQYF
TRBD1,.,TRBJ2-3,16,TRBV28,TGTGCCAGCAGTAGTACAGGGGGCGGGACGACAGATACGCAGTATTTT,CASSSTGGGTTDTQYF
.,.,TRBJ2-2,14,TRBV27,TGTGCCAGCAGCTGGGACTCGAACACCGGGGAGCTGTTTTTT,CASSWDSNTGELFF
TRBD1,once,TRBJ1-6,15,TRBV27,TGTGCCAGCAGGGAAACGGGACAGATGAATTCACCCCTCCACTTT,CASRETGQMNSPLHF
TRBD2,few,TRBJ2-7,14,TRBV19,TGTGCCAGTAGTGCAGCGGGAGGGGGCTACGAGCAGTACTTC,CASSAAGGGYEQYF
.,few,TRBJ1-4,14,TRBV6-6,TGTGCCAGCAGCTCCTGGGGGCCTAATGAAAAACTGTTTTTT,CASSSWGPNEKLFF
.,.,TRBJ2-1,18,TRBV9,TGTGCCAGCAGCGCCCGTTCCGACAGTTCCAGCTCCTACAATGAGCAGTTCTTC,CASSARSDSSSSYNEQFF
TRBD1,once,TRBJ1-6,13,TRBV10-2,TGCGCCAGCAGTGATCAGGGGGATTCACCCCTCCACTTT,CASSDQGDSPLHF
TRBD2,once,TRBJ2-4,16,TRBV28,TGTGCCAGCAACCCCAGGGGGGCTAGCGGGGAAAACATTCAGTACTTC,CASNPRGASGENIQYF
.,.,TRBJ1-1,13,TRBV12-5,TGTGCTAGTGGTTTGGGGGGCAACACTGAAGCTTTCTTT,CASGLGGNTEAFF
.,.,TRBJ1-1,15,TRBV9,TGTGCCAGCAGCTCCGAGGGAGGGACTCACACTGAAGCTTTCTTT,CASSSEGGTHTEAFF
.,.,TRBJ2-7,13,TRBV7-9,TGTGCCAGCAGCTTTGGGCGGGCCTACGAGCAGTACTTC,CASSFGRAYEQYF